The rows below give T cell receptor beta chains drawn from one sample of a study of T cell repertoires in cytomegalovirus infection. TCRdb ran MiXCR on the reads and lists one entry per CDR3 protein. The sample has some 940,000 distinct CDR3 sequences; 25% to 40% are singletons. These receptors' targets are unknown. The material was cultured CD8+ T cells from PBMCs, obtained from culture after CMV antigen stimulation. The receptors come from a human donor in good health (CMV status not recorded). Some clones in this sample may be carry-over from other donors' samples. The CDR3 runs from the conserved cysteine through the conserved F or W. For some rows the clone size is stated as once, few or many, or as a class when expanded; others skip it.

J | size | V | CDR3
TRBJ2-3 | . | TRBV29-1 | CSVAGTGVGDTQYF
TRBJ2-1 | few | TRBV10-2 | CASSERDRGYNEQFF
TRBJ2-7 | few | TRBV12-5 | CARVLEGQKSSYEQYF
TRBJ2-1 | few | TRBV6-8 | CASSYMGSPYNEQFF
TRBJ1-6 | few | TRBV20-1 | CSAWGRRTGGKGGHNSPLHF
TRBJ1-4 | . | TRBV28 | CASSLLPGGTNEKLFF
TRBJ2-1 | . | TRBV6-2/TRBV6-3 | CASSYDRTSGELYNEQFF
TRBJ1-2 | many | TRBV27 | CASSPTGGGYGYTF
TRBJ2-5 | . | TRBV18 | CASSPGPPGYQETQYF
TRBJ2-4 | . | TRBV7-9 | CASSTPDTQNIQYF
TRBJ1-5 | . | TRBV7-9 | CASSSPDSNQPQHF
TRBJ2-3 | . | TRBV3-1 | CASSQARGRTDTQYF
TRBJ2-3 | . | TRBV20-1 | CSARVRLAGVDTDTQYF
TRBJ2-1 | . | TRBV5-4 | CVSSLGGNEQFF
TRBJ1-3 | . | TRBV19 | CVTATGPSGNTIYF
TRBJ1-6 | many | TRBV7-2 | CASSLAWIGTGIYSPLHF
TRBJ1-2 | few | TRBV6-2/TRBV6-3 | CASSTIWERGSYGYTF
TRBJ2-1 | many | TRBV7-9 | CASSPLAEQFF
TRBJ1-5 | . | TRBV6-5 | CASSYEGGPYSNQPQHF
TRBJ2-1 | . | TRBV6-1 | CASSEWGLAVGSYNEQFF
TRBJ2-1 | . | TRBV20-1 | CSAGYGSSAGDHNEQFF
TRBJ1-2 | many | TRBV12-5 | CASGLADRLNYGYTF
TRBJ2-3 | . | TRBV6-6 | CASSYPLAGGSTDTQYF
TRBJ2-7 | . | TRBV10-3 | CAISELGPPYEQYF
TRBJ2-3 | . | TRBV3-1 | CASSQPSGESGGATDTQYF
TRBJ1-2 | once | TRBV19 | CASMGQVVGYTF
TRBJ2-3 | . | TRBV27 | CASSFSGVGNTQYF
TRBJ2-5 | . | TRBV25-1 | CASSGVRQEDGETQYF
TRBJ2-1 | . | TRBV15 | CATSRAGTGGGDEQFF
TRBJ1-5 | . | TRBV18 | CVSSPSRTGGNQPQHF
TRBJ1-2 | . | TRBV10-2 | CASSLTVDYGYTF
TRBJ1-1 | once | TRBV10-3 | CAIRDLGEGAFF
TRBJ2-5 | . | TRBV9 | CASSAGGAIETQYF
TRBJ1-1 | . | TRBV4-1 | CASSQFPGQETTEAFF
TRBJ1-4 | . | TRBV6-6 | CASSQTDSSATNEKLFF
TRBJ1-5 | many | TRBV7-2 | CASSLGQGFYQPQHF
TRBJ1-3 | many | TRBV15 | CATSRDLLDTIYF
TRBJ1-5 | . | TRBV20-1 | CSARQGLYSNQPQHF
TRBJ1-1 | few | TRBV4-1 | CASSQDARGNTEAFF
TRBJ1-6 | few | TRBV27 | CASSLVATYNSPLHF
TRBJ2-3 | few | TRBV4-3 | CASKIETSGGDTQYF
TRBJ2-5 | few | TRBV28 | CASNKRFQETQYF
TRBJ2-7 | . | TRBV7-9 | CASSSTAGSSYEQYF
TRBJ2-2 | few | TRBV6-6 | CASSYSILAESGELFF